This T cell receptor (beta chain) was sequenced for a study of a mutant IDH1 vaccine in newly diagnosed glioma (TCRdb year 2021). Looking at the study overall: Across visits V03 through V10, patients got a total of eight vaccinations, given in weeks 1, 3, 5, 7, 11, 15, 19 and 23. In the chemotherapy-containing groups, vaccination started alongside temozolomide cycles, whereas in patients who had radiotherapy alone it started 4-6 weeks after radiotherapy. Of the approximately 29 treated patients, 62.5% were male and 37.5% were female, and a mean age of 40.4 years was recorded. Prior to enrollment, patients had been given standard therapy consisting of radiotherapy alone, temozolomide alone, or radiochemotherapy with temozolomide, with the combination given to most patients. Peripheral blood samples were drawn at six visits, namely V03 (baseline), V05, V07, V10, V12 and V13. For exploratory analyses, fewer than 30 treated patients had longitudinal TCRB deep sequencing done wherever samples were available. The paper as a whole reports these results and caveats: The authors noted that analyses of patient blood samples could not be reproduced because of sample limitations. Selection of PBMC samples for TCRB deep sequencing was based on availability. Changes in the top peripheral T cell clonotypes picked up by TCRB sequencing did not appear to be linked to pseudoprogression. Vaccine-induced immune responses across multiple MHC alleles were detected in 90% to 95% of patients.

The CDR3 holds 13 amino acids from the cysteine to the phenylalanine. Left in the record is the CDR3 DNA by itself, 39 bases read in frame from the first base. The V end loses 2 bases and the J end loses 3 bases, and a stretch of 7 bases separates them. CDR1 is given as MNHEY and CDR2 as SVGAGI, both from the germline V gene. Sample time point, as interpreted from the label and publication: week 5, during vaccination. Every vaccine dose consisted of 300 ug of a 20-mer mutant IDH1 peptide in Montanide, administered subcutaneously together with topical imiquimod. The donors had newly diagnosed IDH1-mutant astrocytomas of WHO grade 3 or 4 that showed loss of nuclear ATRX. The samples were drawn from NOA16, a multicentre, single-arm, open-label phase I trial in Germany that tested a mutant IDH1 peptide vaccine in humans for the first time. The DNeasy Blood and Tissue Kit was used to extract genomic DNA from EDTA blood for TCRB sequencing.

Library method: the immunoSEQ multiplex PCR assay. Rearranged TCR beta chain sequences were amplified using the hsTCRB Kit according to the manufacturer's protocol. An Illumina MiSeq was used to sequence the TCRB libraries. The published analysis was carried out like this. The proprietary platform of the kit vendor was used for demultiplexing, trimming and gene mapping. The source is immuneACCESS, and TCRdb retained only in-frame sequences with V and J called. Part of the clones is not carried over; for the studies checked, unresolved V genes explain less than half of this, and the remainder is unexplained. The DNA gave D and trimming, while V, J and clone size come from that table. Present in this sample are tens of thousands of clones, approximately 80% of which were seen just once. The ten largest clones add up to 3.1% of the sample. With regard to this clone: Its binding antigen is unknown. It has no much larger one-base neighbor in the sample; base qualities were not kept.

The clonotype was recovered from a woman aged 18-29 years with glioma. Some clones in this sample may be carry-over from other donors' samples. Recombination joined TRBV6-5 with TRBJ1-1, with the D gene call left open. This specimen consisted of PBMCs, obtained from a glioma patient whose treatment included an IDH1 peptide vaccine. DNA sequence: TGTGCCAGCAGTTACCGGGTGGACACTGAAGCTTTCTTT. The translation is CASSYRVDTEAFF.